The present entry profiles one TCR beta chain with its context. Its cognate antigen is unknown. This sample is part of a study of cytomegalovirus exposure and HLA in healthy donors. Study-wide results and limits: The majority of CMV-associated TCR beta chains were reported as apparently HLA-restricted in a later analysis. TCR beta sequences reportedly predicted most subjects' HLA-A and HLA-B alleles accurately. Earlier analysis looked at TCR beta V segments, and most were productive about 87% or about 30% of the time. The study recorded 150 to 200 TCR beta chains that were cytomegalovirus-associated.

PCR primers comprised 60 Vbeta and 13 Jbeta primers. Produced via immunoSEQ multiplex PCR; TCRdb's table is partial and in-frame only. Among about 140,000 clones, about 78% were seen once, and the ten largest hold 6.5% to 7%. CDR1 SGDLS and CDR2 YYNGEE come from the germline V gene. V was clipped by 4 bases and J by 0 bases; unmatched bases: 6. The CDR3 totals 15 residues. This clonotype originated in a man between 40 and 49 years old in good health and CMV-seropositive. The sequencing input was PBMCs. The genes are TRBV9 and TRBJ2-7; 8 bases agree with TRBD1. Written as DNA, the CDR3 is TGTGCCAGCAGCCCTAGGACAGGGAGCTCCTACGAGCAGTACTTC. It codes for CASSPRTGSSYEQYF.